One sample yielded the 12 T cell receptor beta chains listed below, sequenced in a study of cytomegalovirus exposure and HLA in healthy donors. The PCR made use of 60 Vbeta and 13 Jbeta primers. Assay: immunoSEQ multiplex PCR; the TCRdb copy retains only in-frame clones and omits some. The sample contains approximately 190,000 clones, roughly 84% of which appear only once. Sequences were obtained from PBMCs. These receptors came from a woman aged 45-65 years in good health and CMV-seropositive.

The J gene is TRBJ1-2, the V gene TRBV5-1; TRBD1 agrees at 9 bases. There are 13 residues in the CDR3. Trimming removed 4 bases from V and 4 bases from J; junction bases left unmatched: 2. Germline CDR1 and CDR2: SGHRS and YFSETQ. The CDR3 loop is CASSVGQGYGYTF. In DNA form, the CDR3 reads TGCGCCAGCAGCGTGGGACAGGGCTATGGCTACACCTTC.

The chain links TRBV14 to TRBJ1-3; D uncertain. CDR1 is SGHDN, CDR2 FVKESK, per germline. This CDR3 region has 15 residues. With 2 bases removed from V and 5 bases from J, the gap between germline ends came to 13 bases. The CDR3 bases are TGTGCCAGCAGCCAAAGGGCCGGAGGTAGAAACACCATATATTTT. This codes for CASSQRAGGRNTIYF.

The rearrangement links TRBV6-5 to TRBJ2-2, with 7 positions matching TRBD2. The germline V gene encodes CDR1 MNHEY and CDR2 SVGAGI. The length of the CDR3 is 15 residues. Trimming cost V 8 bases and J 6 bases; bases outside gene matches: 12. The CDR3: CASRGGGLTPGELFF. CDR3 in DNA: TGTGCCAGCCGTGGCGGGGGACTGACACCCGGGGAGCTGTTTTTT.

This clone has just a few counts. V usage is TRBV19 and J usage is TRBJ2-2; 7 bases line up with TRBD1. V was clipped by 4 bases and J by 2 bases; unmatched bases: 4. This CDR3 has 15 residues. Per the germline V gene, CDR1 is LNHDA and CDR2 is SQIVND (reference sequence). The CDR3 loop reads CASSKGGRNTGELFF. For the CDR3, the DNA is TGTGCCAGTAGTAAAGGGGGCCGCAACACCGGGGAGCTGTTTTTT.

The CDR3 sequence: CASSLDSGVSNQPQHF. CDR3 DNA sequence: TGTGCCAGCAGCTTAGACTCCGGGGTTAGCAATCAGCCCCAGCATTTT. This sequence joins TRBV7-2 and TRBJ1-5; D remains ambiguous. Trimming stripped 1 base from V and 0 bases from J, with 10 bases between. The CDR3 totals 16 residues. From germline, CDR1 is SGHTA and CDR2 FQGNSA.

The V and J genes are TRBV2 and TRBJ1-5; D is possibly TRBD1 (6 bases). Trimming left V 6 bases short and J 8 bases short, with 11 bases between. The CDR3 is 12 residues long. The V gene's germline CDR1 is SNHLY and CDR2 FYNNEI. The DNA of the CDR3 is TGTGCCAGCAGCATACAGGGTAAGCCCCAGCATTTT. Translation gives CASSIQGKPQHF.

On this clone itself: Other DNA sequences in the same sample also yield this CDR3. The V call is TRBV18, the J call TRBJ2-3, with TRBD1 matching 7 bases. The CDR3 covers 14 residues. Unmatched junction bases numbered 0, after V lost 2 bases and J lost 1 base. Germline assignment: CDR1 KGHSH and CDR2 LQKENI. This CDR3 reads CASSPGTGTDTQYF. In DNA form, the CDR3 reads TGTGCCAGCTCACCAGGGACAGGCACAGATACGCAGTATTTT.

The DNA for the CDR3 is TGTGCCAGCAGTTTATCCCTGCGGGACAGGGGGACGTACGAGCAGTACTTC. It yields the protein CASSLSLRDRGTYEQYF. J is TRBJ2-7 and V is TRBV28; 11 nucleotides match TRBD1. Germline V CDR1 and CDR2: MDHEN, SYDVKM. V dropped 1 base and J dropped 4; count of bases not matched to a gene: 9. The CDR3 loop spans 17 amino acids.

The V gene is TRBV5-8, the J gene TRBJ2-5; possibly TRBD1 for D (5 bases). V was shortened by 0 bases and J by 5 bases, with 20 bases between the two germline ends. The CDR3 totals 17 residues. Germline V gives CDR1 SGHTS, CDR2 YDEGEE. The CDR3 DNA sequence: TGTGCCAGCAGCTTGGATCTGGGGCCCGGGTCCCAGGAGACCCAGTACTTC. Residues: CASSLDLGPGSQETQYF. Full variable domain (remainder filled in from reference TRBV5-8 and TRBJ2-5): EAGVTQSPTHLIKTRGQQATLRCSPISGHTSVYWYQQALGLGLQFLLWYDEGEERNRGNFPPRFSGRQFPNYSSELNVNALELEDSALYLCASSLDLGPGSQETQYFGPGTRLLVL.

This chain links TRBV7-2 with TRBJ1-2, with D unclear. Germline values: CDR1 SGHTA, CDR2 FQGNSA. The CDR3 loop spans 12 amino acids. With 1 base removed from V and 7 bases from J, the gap between germline ends came to 7 bases. CDR3 in amino acids: CASSLEAGGYTF. In DNA form, the CDR3 reads TGTGCCAGCAGCTTAGAGGCGGGTGGCTACACCTTC.

This chain connects TRBV27 to TRBJ1-2; tentative D call: TRBD1 (6 bases). The V end was cut by 6 bases, the J end by 8 bases, with 19 bases between. The CDR3 runs to 14 residues. Germline values: CDR1 MNHEY, CDR2 SMNVEV (reference sequence). The CDR3 protein is CASRLGGGQGGYTF. CDR3 DNA: TGTGCCAGCAGGCTAGGGGGGGGGCAGGGGGGCTACACCTTC.

The chain is built from TRBV7-6 and TRBJ2-3, with 7 bases matching TRBD1. The CDR3 contains 16 residues. CDR1 and CDR2 (germline): SGHVS, FNYEAQ. The trim removed 5 bases at V and 0 bases at J, leaving 8 bases unmatched. The CDR3 loop is CASSPQGQFSTDTQYF. The CDR3 region has the DNA TGTGCCAGCAGCCCCCAGGGACAGTTTAGCACAGATACGCAGTATTTT.